A single sample is the source of the 21 T cell receptor beta chains below, sequenced in a study of shared clonotypes between healthy human individuals. CD45RO-negative, CCR7-selected cells formed the naive CD8 fraction, which excluded terminally differentiated effector memory CD45RA+ cells. TCRdb's copy holds only in-frame clones and misses some; the assay was immunoSEQ multiplex PCR. There are roughly 850,000 clones in the sample; 95% to 97% occur only once, and about 0.25% lies in the top ten. Sequencing used naive CD8+ T cells sorted from blood. These receptors came from a man under 40 in good health.

A single count supports this clone. V usage is TRBV13 and J usage is TRBJ2-2; no clear D. V was pared by 4 bases and J by 6 bases, with 9 bases between. CDR3 length equals 13 residues. Per germline, CDR1 PRHDT and CDR2 FYEKMQ (reference sequence). CDR3 in amino acids: CASSSDSSGELFF. CDR3 nucleotide sequence: TGTGCCAGCAGCTCTGACTCGTCCGGGGAGCTGTTTTTT.

CDR3 sequence reads: CASRVRGRATEAFF. CDR3 DNA: TGTGCCAGCAGAGTGAGGGGGCGAGCGACTGAAGCTTTCTTT. V usage is TRBV27 and J usage is TRBJ1-1; 7 nucleotides line up with TRBD1. From germline, CDR1 is MNHEY and CDR2 SMNVEV (reference sequence). The trim removed 6 bases at V and 5 bases at J, leaving 9 bases unmatched. The CDR3 length is 14 residues.

The V gene is TRBV10-3, the J gene TRBJ1-2; D gene uncertain. Germline CDR1 is ENHRY and CDR2 is SYGVKD. V gave up 3 bases and J gave up 5 bases, with 10 bases separating them. This CDR3 region has 13 residues. The CDR3 bases are TGTGCCATCAGTGACGATTCCACTTATGGCTACACCTTC. As protein: CAISDDSTYGYTF.

This chain links TRBV5-1 with TRBJ2-1; 8 bases are a match to TRBD1. Germline V gene lookup returns CDR1 SGHRS and CDR2 YFSETQ. The J segment lost 4 bases and the V segment lost 4 bases, leaving 7 bases of the junction unmatched. The CDR3 runs to 15 residues. The CDR3 loop reads CASSAQGAGYNEQFF. The DNA for the CDR3 is TGCGCCAGCAGCGCCCAGGGGGCAGGTTACAATGAGCAGTTCTTC.

V usage is TRBV7-9 and J usage is TRBJ2-7, with D maybe TRBD1 (6 bases). V lost 0 bases and J lost 5, with 8 bases in between. This CDR3 is 13 amino acids long. CDR1 and CDR2 from the germline V gene are SEHNR and FQNEAQ (reference sequence). For the CDR3, the DNA is TGTGCCAGCAGCTTAGCCTCAGGGGACGAGCAGTACTTC. Translating it yields CASSLASGDEQYF.

This chain joins TRBV27 and TRBJ1-5, with D possibly matching TRBD1 (5 bases). The CDR3 consists of 14 residues. Germline V CDR1 and CDR2: MNHEY, SMNVEV (reference sequence). Trimming removed 5 bases from V and 2 bases from J, with 10 bases in between. CDR3 bases: TGTGCCAGCAGTGGTGGGGGAGGCAATCAGCCCCAGCATTTT. Its translation: CASSGGGGNQPQHF.

The chain recombines TRBV2 with TRBJ2-7; D is uncertain. Trimming pared 3 bases from V and 0 bases from J, leaving 15 bases between. The CDR3 spans 16 residues. CDR1 is SNHLY, CDR2 FYNNEI, per germline. The CDR3 nucleotides read TGTGCCAGCAGTGATCTTGAAGCGCTTAGCTCCTACGAGCAGTACTTC. Translation gives CASSDLEALSSYEQYF.

The chain combines TRBV10-3 with TRBJ2-2; D is perhaps TRBD1 or TRBD2 (5 bases each). Germline CDR1 and CDR2: ENHRY and SYGVKD. V lost 6 bases and J lost 3, with 14 bases in between. This CDR3 region has 15 residues. In DNA, the CDR3 is TGTGCCATCAGACTCCGGGACCTAGACACCGGGGAGCTGTTTTTT. This codes for CAIRLRDLDTGELFF.

The J gene is TRBJ2-3, the V gene TRBV7-6; D gene unclear. The CDR3 contains 14 residues. The germline V and J ends were trimmed by 4 bases and 3 bases, with 11 bases remaining between them. From germline, CDR1 is SGHVS and CDR2 FNYEAQ. The CDR3 reads CASSSGSETDTQYF. DNA for the CDR3: TGTGCCAGCAGCTCCGGGTCCGAGACAGATACGCAGTATTTT.

The chain employs TRBV4-1 and TRBJ1-4; D gene unclear. This CDR3 has 14 residues. V lost 2 bases, J lost 8 bases, and 12 bases lay in between. In germline, CDR1 is MGHRA, CDR2 YSYEKL. The CDR3 reads CASSQLIVTEKLFF. The CDR3 DNA is TGCGCCAGCAGCCAATTAATAGTGACGGAAAAACTGTTTTTT.

The V call is TRBV7-8, the J call TRBJ1-1; D not certain. CDR1 is SGHVS and CDR2 is FQNEAQ in the germline V gene. V was clipped by 1 base and J by 0 bases, with 12 bases between them. CDR3 size: 16 residues. In DNA form, the CDR3 reads TGTGCCAGCAGCTTAGTTCCCGTTAGCATGAACACTGAAGCTTTCTTT. Protein: CASSLVPVSMNTEAFF.

The V call is TRBV9, the J call TRBJ2-7, with TRBD2 identical over 12 bases. Looked up from germline, CDR1 is SGDLS and CDR2 is YYNGEE. This CDR3 is built from 15 residues. Trimming removed 5 bases from V and 1 base from J; junction bases left unmatched: 4. CDR3: CASSPSGRVSYEQYF. CDR3 coding DNA: TGTGCCAGCAGTCCTAGCGGGAGGGTATCCTACGAGCAGTACTTC. The whole variable domain, remainder taken from reference TRBV9 and TRBJ2-7, is DSGVTQTPKHLITATGQRVTLRCSPRSGDLSVYWYQQSLDQGLQFLIQYYNGEERAKGNILERFSAQQFPDLHSELNLSSLELGDSALYFCASSPSGRVSYEQYFGPGTRLTVT.

This chain joins TRBV30 and TRBJ1-4; D is uncertain. The CDR3 spans 12 residues. V gave up 2 bases and J gave up 8 bases, with 9 bases separating them. Germline V gene sequence: CDR1 GTSNPN, CDR2 SVGIG (reference sequence). CDR3: CAWSPLGEKLFF. DNA for the CDR3: TGTGCCTGGAGTCCTTTGGGAGAAAAACTGTTTTTT.

This clone was seen only once. V and J are TRBV27 and TRBJ1-2; 9 bases line up with TRBD1. The V gene end was trimmed by 5 bases and the J gene end by 4 bases; junction bases not matched to a gene: 5. The V gene's germline CDR1 is MNHEY and CDR2 SMNVEV (reference sequence). This CDR3 spans 14 amino acids. CDR3 residues: CASSTPGQGYGYTF. The CDR3 region has the DNA TGTGCCAGCAGTACACCGGGACAGGGCTATGGCTACACCTTC.

V and J are TRBV7-9 and TRBJ2-7; weak D call: TRBD1 (6 bases). Germline V CDR1 and CDR2: SEHNR, FQNEAQ (reference sequence). The germline V and J ends were trimmed by 5 bases and 6 bases, with 11 bases remaining between them. The CDR3 is made up of 12 amino acids. The CDR3 loop is CASSMTGGEQYF. CDR3 coding DNA: TGTGCCAGCAGCATGACAGGTGGCGAGCAGTACTTC.

The chain uses TRBV4-1 and TRBJ1-5; 7 bases line up with TRBD1. CDR3 length equals 14 residues. V trimming: 4 bases; J trimming: 16 bases; junction bases outside the gene matches: 16. CDR1 is MGHRA and CDR2 is YSYEKL in the germline V gene. The CDR3 DNA follows: TGCGCCAGCAGCCTAGAATTACCGGGACAGTCCATCCATTTT. Its protein product is CASSLELPGQSIHF.

The V gene is TRBV9, the J gene TRBJ1-4, with TRBD1 matching 8 bases. After removal of 4 bases from V and 5 bases from J, the junction contained 7 bases not matched to a gene. In germline, CDR1 is SGDLS, CDR2 YYNGEE. The length of the CDR3 is 15 residues. The CDR3 coding sequence is TGTGCCAGCAGCCGTCCACAGGGGGGAAATGAAAAACTGTTTTTT. This codes for CASSRPQGGNEKLFF.

V is TRBV28 and J is TRBJ2-1, with D possibly called TRBD1 or TRBD2 (7 bases each). The CDR3 has 14 residues. Germline V CDR1 and CDR2: MDHEN, SYDVKM. Trimming took off 7 bases at V and 10 bases at J, with 20 bases between the two ends. The CDR3: CASITGVPGGEQFF. The DNA for the CDR3 is TGTGCCAGCATAACAGGGGTCCCCGGGGGGGAGCAGTTCTTC.

This clone has only one observation. The J gene is TRBJ1-1, the V gene TRBV6-1; D remains ambiguous. Deletions cut 1 base from V and 11 bases from J, with 8 bases between. CDR1 and CDR2 (germline): MNHNS, SASEGT. This CDR3 region has 11 residues. CDR3 in DNA: TGTGCCAGCAGTGAAGATTTTTTGGCTTTCTTT. Translated: CASSEDFLAFF.

The chain is built from TRBV6-6 and TRBJ2-3; D not resolved. This CDR3 has 16 residues. Per germline, CDR1 MNHNY and CDR2 SVGAGI (reference sequence). Trimming pared 4 bases from V and 6 bases from J, leaving 20 bases between. CDR3 region: CASSSTLELLSDTQYF. The CDR3 DNA follows: TGTGCCAGCAGTTCGACCCTAGAGCTCCTCTCGGATACGCAGTATTTT.

The chain couples TRBV28 to TRBJ1-2; 9 positions agree with TRBD1. V shed 6 bases, J shed 4 bases, and the junction held 9 bases outside the gene matches. This CDR3 comprises 15 residues. Germline V CDR1 and CDR2: MDHEN, SYDVKM. This CDR3 reads CASSLVLTGGYGYTF. The CDR3 DNA is TGTGCCAGCAGCTTAGTCCTGACAGGGGGCTATGGCTACACCTTC.